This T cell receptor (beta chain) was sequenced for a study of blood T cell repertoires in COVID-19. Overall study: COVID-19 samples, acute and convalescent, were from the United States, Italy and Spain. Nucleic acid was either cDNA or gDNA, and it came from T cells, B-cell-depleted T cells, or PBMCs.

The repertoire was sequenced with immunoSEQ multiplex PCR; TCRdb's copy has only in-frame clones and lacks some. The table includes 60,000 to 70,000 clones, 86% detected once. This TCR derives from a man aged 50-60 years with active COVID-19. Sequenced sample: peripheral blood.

The CDR3 DNA is TGTGCCAGCAGCCGCCGGGGGTTAACCTACAATGAGCAGTTCTTC. Encoded protein: CASSRRGLTYNEQFF. This chain connects TRBV7-3 to TRBJ2-1, with D maybe TRBD2 (6 bases). V was clipped by 5 bases and J by 2 bases, with 13 bases between them. Looked up from germline, CDR1 is SGHTA and CDR2 is FQGTGA. This CDR3 contains 15 residues.